The present T cell receptor (beta chain) was sequenced within a study of T cell responses to AZD1222 COVID-19 vaccine. Regarding the study as a whole: Just 5 to 7 AZD1222 recipients were seropositive at baseline.

Libraries were prepared by immunoSEQ multiplex PCR; TCRdb keeps only in-frame clonotypes and omits some of them. Among about 75,000 clones listed, 88% were seen once. CDR1 and CDR2 (germline): SGDLS, YYNGEE. The CDR3 loop spans 17 amino acids. The trim removed 4 bases at V and 7 bases at J, leaving 15 bases unmatched. This clone was recorded only once. Its antigen remains unidentified. The receptor was derived from an adult who received the MenACWY meningococcal vaccine as a control. The V call is TRBV9, the J call TRBJ2-2; TRBD2 agrees at 8 bases. Sequencing was performed on peripheral blood, taken 28 days after the second dose of the MenACWY control vaccine. The CDR3 region is CASSSFSGGGVHGELFF. The CDR3 DNA reads as TGTGCCAGCAGCTCATTCAGCGGGGGAGGGGTACACGGGGAGCTGTTTTTT. Full variable domain (missing parts from reference TRBV9 and TRBJ2-2): DSGVTQTPKHLITATGQRVTLRCSPRSGDLSVYWYQQSLDQGLQFLIQYYNGEERAKGNILERFSAQQFPDLHSELNLSSLELGDSALYFCASSSFSGGGVHGELFFGEGSRLTVL.